Listed here are 6 T cell receptor beta chains from one sample, sequenced in a study of beta chain features in type 1 diabetes. Reverse transcribing all isolated RNA meant expressed TCRB transcripts were sequenced. This table comes from immunoSEQ multiplex PCR, and its TCRdb copy is limited to in-frame clones, with some not included. The sample has roughly 400,000 clones; around 15% are singletons. The sample consisted of naive CD4+ T cells from blood. The receptors here all came from a woman aged 18-30 years in good health.

The V and J genes are TRBV29-1 and TRBJ2-7; 7 positions agree with TRBD1. The CDR3 sequence is 12 residues long. The ends lost 6 bases at V and 1 base at J; junction bases unmatched: 3. CDR1 is SQVTM, CDR2 ANQGSEA, per germline. CDR3 nucleotide sequence: TGCAGCGTCATCAGGGGGTCCTACGAGCAGTACTTC. Translated: CSVIRGSYEQYF.

The rearrangement uses TRBV7-9 and TRBJ2-5, with D perhaps TRBD1 (5 bases). Germline CDR1 is SEHNR and CDR2 is FQNEAQ (reference sequence). V was pared by 5 bases and J by 4 bases, with 14 bases between. There are 14 residues in the CDR3. CDR3 sequence (DNA): TGTGCCAGCAGCCATAATGGGGCAGGAGAGACCCAGTACTTC. Its translation: CASSHNGAGETQYF. The whole variable domain, filled in from reference TRBV7-9 and TRBJ2-5, reads DTGVSQNPRHKITKRGQNVTFRCDPISEHNRLYWYRQTLGQGPEFLTYFQNEAQLEKSRLLSDRFSAERPKGSFSTLEIQRTEQGDSAMYLCASSHNGAGETQYFGPGTRLLVL.

This clone was found a few times. V usage is TRBV7-6 and J usage is TRBJ2-1, with 8 bases fitting TRBD1. CDR1 and CDR2 from the germline V gene are SGHVS and FNYEAQ. This CDR3 region has 14 residues. V lost 1 base and J lost 9; bases outside the gene matches: 5. CDR3 sequence: CASSLEDRATEQFF. CDR3 DNA: TGTGCCAGCAGCTTAGAGGACAGGGCCACTGAGCAGTTCTTC.

J is TRBJ2-7 and V is TRBV5-1; 10 bases fit TRBD1. V lost 4 bases, J lost 0 bases, and 4 bases stayed unmatched. The CDR3 is 15 residues long. CDR1 and CDR2 (germline): SGHRS, YFSETQ. CDR3 DNA sequence: TGCGCCAGCAGCCAGGGACAGGGGTACTCCTACGAGCAGTACTTC. This codes for CASSQGQGYSYEQYF.

This sequence joins TRBV10-3 and TRBJ2-1, with D possibly TRBD1 on 5 matching bases. The CDR3 has 13 residues. Germline CDR1 ENHRY, CDR2 SYGVKD. The V gene lost 6 bases and the J gene lost 5 bases, with 11 bases spanning the gap. The CDR3 nucleotides read TGTGCCATCAGAATTCCAGGGAACAATGAGCAGTTCTTC. Protein sequence: CAIRIPGNNEQFF.

This clone was recorded a few times. At one of its ends the junction is not consistent with the germline gene, which may arise from a read error. The chain recombines TRBV5-4 with TRBJ2-5, with TRBD2 as a possible D gene (6 bases). The CDR3 runs to 13 residues. Per the germline V gene, CDR1 is SGHNT and CDR2 is YYREEE (reference sequence). The CDR3 protein is CASSQEGGETQYF. The CDR3 region has the DNA TGCGCCAGCAGCCAAGAGGGAGGAGAGACCCAGTACTTC.